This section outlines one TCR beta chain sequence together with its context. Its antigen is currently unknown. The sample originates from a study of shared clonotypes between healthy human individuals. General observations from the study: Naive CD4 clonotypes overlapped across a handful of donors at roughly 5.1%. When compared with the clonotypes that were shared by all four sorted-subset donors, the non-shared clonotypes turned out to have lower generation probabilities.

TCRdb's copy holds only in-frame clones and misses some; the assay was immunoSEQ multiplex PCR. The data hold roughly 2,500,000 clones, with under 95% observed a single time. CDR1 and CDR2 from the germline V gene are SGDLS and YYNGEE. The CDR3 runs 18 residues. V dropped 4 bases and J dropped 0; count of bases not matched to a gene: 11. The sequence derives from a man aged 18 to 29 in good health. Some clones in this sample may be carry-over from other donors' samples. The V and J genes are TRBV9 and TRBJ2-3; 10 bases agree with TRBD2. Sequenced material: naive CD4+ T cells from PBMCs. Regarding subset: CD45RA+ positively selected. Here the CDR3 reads CASSSTTRTSGSTDTQYF. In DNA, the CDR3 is TGTGCCAGCAGCTCCACAACACGGACTAGCGGTAGCACAGATACGCAGTATTTT.